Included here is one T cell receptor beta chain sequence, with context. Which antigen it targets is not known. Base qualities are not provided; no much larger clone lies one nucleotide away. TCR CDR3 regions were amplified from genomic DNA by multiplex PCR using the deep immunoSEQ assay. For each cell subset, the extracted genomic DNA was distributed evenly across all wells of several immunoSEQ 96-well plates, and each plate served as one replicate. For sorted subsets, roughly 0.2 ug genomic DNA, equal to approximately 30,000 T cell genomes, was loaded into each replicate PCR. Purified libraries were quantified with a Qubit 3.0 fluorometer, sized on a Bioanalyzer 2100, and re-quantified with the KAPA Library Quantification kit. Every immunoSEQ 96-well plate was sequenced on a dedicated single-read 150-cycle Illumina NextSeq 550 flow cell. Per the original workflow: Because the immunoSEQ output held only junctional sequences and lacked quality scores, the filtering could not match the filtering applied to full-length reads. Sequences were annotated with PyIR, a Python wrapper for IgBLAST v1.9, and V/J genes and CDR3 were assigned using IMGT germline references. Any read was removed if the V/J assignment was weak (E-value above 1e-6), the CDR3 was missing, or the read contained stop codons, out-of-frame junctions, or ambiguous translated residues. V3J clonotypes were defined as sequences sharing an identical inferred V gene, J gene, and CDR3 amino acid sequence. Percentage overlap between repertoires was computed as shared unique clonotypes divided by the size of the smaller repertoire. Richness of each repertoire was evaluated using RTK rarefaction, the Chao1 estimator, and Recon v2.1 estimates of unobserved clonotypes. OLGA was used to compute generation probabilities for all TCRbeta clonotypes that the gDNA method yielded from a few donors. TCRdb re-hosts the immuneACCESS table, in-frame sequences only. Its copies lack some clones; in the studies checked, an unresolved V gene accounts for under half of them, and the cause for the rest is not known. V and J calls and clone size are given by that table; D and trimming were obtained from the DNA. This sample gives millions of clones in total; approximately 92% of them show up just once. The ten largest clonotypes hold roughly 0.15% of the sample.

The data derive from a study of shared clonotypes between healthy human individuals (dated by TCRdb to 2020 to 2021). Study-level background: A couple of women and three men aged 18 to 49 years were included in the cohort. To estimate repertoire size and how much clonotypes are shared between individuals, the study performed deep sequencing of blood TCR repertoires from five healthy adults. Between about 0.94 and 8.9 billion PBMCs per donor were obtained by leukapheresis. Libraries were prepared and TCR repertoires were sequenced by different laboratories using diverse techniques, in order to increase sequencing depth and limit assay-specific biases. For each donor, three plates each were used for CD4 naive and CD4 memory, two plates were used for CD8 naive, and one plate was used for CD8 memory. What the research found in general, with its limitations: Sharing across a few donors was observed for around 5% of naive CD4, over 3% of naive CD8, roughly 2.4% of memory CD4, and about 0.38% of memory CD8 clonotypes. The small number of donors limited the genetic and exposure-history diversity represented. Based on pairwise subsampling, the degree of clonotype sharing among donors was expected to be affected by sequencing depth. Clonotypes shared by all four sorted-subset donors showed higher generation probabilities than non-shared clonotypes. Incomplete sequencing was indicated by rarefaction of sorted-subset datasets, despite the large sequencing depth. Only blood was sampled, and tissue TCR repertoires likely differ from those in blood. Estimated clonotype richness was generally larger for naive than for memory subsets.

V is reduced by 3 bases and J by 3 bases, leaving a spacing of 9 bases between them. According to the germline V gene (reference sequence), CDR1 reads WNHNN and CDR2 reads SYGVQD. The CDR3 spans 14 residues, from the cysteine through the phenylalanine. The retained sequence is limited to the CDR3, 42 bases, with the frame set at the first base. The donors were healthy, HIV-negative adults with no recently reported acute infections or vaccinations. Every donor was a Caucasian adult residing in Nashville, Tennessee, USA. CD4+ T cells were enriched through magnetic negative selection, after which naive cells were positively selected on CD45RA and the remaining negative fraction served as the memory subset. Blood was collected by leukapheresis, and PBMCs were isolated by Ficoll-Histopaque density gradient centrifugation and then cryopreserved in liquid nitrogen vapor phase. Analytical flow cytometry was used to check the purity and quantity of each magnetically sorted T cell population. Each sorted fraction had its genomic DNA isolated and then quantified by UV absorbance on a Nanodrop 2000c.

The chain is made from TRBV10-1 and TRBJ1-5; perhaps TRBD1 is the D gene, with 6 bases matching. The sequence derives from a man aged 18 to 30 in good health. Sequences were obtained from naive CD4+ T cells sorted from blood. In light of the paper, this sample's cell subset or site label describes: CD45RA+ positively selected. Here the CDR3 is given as CASSEGGLNQPQHF. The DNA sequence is TGCGCCAGCAGTGAAGGGGGTCTCAATCAGCCCCAGCATTTT.